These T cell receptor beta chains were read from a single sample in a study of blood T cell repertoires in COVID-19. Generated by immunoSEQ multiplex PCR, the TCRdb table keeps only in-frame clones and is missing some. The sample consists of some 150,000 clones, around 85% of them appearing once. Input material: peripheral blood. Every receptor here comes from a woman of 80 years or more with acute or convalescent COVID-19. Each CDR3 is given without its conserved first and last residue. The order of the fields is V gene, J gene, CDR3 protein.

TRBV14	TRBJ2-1	ASSRTSGGAYNEQF
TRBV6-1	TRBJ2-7	ASSEDRAVYEQY
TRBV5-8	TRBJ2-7	ASSLPGQPNYEQY
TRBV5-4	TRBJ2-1	ASSRNRGGMNNEQF
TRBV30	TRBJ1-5	AWSVSLYSNQPQH
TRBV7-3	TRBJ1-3	ASSLNGGATGNTIY
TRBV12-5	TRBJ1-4	ASGLTGYGNEKLF
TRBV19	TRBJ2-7	ASSIDGQGNYEQY
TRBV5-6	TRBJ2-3	ASSLAAGVTDTQY
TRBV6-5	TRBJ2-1	ASSRQGAHNEQF
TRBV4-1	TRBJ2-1	ASSQPTGSQYNEQF
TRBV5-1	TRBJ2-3	ASSWDSADTQY
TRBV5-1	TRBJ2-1	ASSLVIAGNEQF
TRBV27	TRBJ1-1	ASSLGHFKPEAF
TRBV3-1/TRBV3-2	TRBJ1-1	ASSQDSQPPSRKGLGGTEAF
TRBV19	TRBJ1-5	ASRGQGDQPQH
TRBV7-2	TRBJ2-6	ASSSRSSGGAGANVLT
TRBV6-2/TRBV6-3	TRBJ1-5	ASSYGRDGGNQPQH
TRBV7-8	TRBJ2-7	ASSLVGRGRYEQY
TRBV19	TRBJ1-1	ASSFLRDANTEAF
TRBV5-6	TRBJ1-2	ASSFLRPPSGYT
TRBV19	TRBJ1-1	ASSTTKGTEAF
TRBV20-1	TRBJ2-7	SALDTYEQY
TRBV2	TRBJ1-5	ASSEGTGQGQPQH
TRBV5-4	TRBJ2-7	ASSLQNSYEQY
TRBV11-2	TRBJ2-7	ASSLTRGGLLEQY
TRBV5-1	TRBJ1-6	ASSPDRVSPLH
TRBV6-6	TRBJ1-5	ASSYQMADTNQPQH
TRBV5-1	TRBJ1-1	ASSFQAPWEAF
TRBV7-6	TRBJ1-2	ASSLGPDRGKYGYT